What follows are 17 T cell receptor beta chains derived from one specimen sequenced in a study of T cell repertoires in cytomegalovirus infection. These receptors have no identified antigens. TCRdb called the reads again in MiXCR, with one record for every CDR3 protein. The repertoire holds approximately 350,000 distinct CDR3 sequences, 34% seen once, with 13% in the top ten. Here the sequenced sample was cultured PBMCs, taken from culture after CMV antigen stimulation. The source is a human donor in good health (CMV status not recorded). Some clones in this sample may be carry-over from other donors' samples.

Notes on this clonotype: One end of the junction is discordant with germline, which a read error may explain. The chain employs TRBV10-3 and TRBJ2-1; no firm D call. The V gene's germline CDR1 is ENHRY and CDR2 SYGVKD. This CDR3 comprises 11 residues. In DNA, the CDR3 is TGTGCCGTCAGCTCCTACAATGAGCAGTTCTTC. It translates to CAVSSYNEQFF.

This clonotype showed up just a few times. J is TRBJ2-3 and V is TRBV7-9; 9 nucleotides match TRBD1. Germline V gene sequence: CDR1 SEHNR, CDR2 FQNEAQ (reference sequence). Trimming at V came to 6 bases and at J to 4 bases, leaving 11 bases not matched to a gene. This CDR3 is built from 16 residues. As DNA, the CDR3 is TGTGCCAGCAGTTATCCGGCGACAGGGGGTTCAGATACGCAGTATTTT. This sequence encodes CASSYPATGGSDTQYF. The whole variable domain, filled in from reference TRBV7-9 and TRBJ2-3, reads DTGVSQNPRHKITKRGQNVTFRCDPISEHNRLYWYRQTLGQGPEFLTYFQNEAQLEKSRLLSDRFSAERPKGSFSTLEIQRTEQGDSAMYLCASSYPATGGSDTQYFGPGTRLTVL.

CDR3 nucleotide sequence: TGTGCCAGCAGCCCAATGGCTGCCTCCTACGAGCAGTACTTC. This sequence encodes CASSPMAASYEQYF. The chain links TRBV7-6 to TRBJ2-7; D unclear. Germline CDR1 SGHVS, CDR2 FNYEAQ. The V and J ends lost 5 bases and 0 bases respectively, with 11 bases between them. This CDR3 comprises 14 residues.

This clonotype was seen a few times. This chain connects TRBV28 to TRBJ2-3; D remains ambiguous. The germline V and J ends were trimmed by 5 bases and 8 bases, with 14 bases remaining between them. The CDR3 spans 13 residues. CDR1 and CDR2 from the germline V gene are MDHEN and SYDVKM. CDR3 in amino acids: CASSLDQLGTQYF. The CDR3 coding sequence is TGTGCCAGCAGTCTAGACCAACTGGGTACGCAGTATTTT.

The V call is TRBV6-2 or TRBV6-3, the J call TRBJ2-7; 9 bases fit TRBD1. Germline lookup yields CDR1 MNHEY and CDR2 SVGEGT. J was trimmed by 5 bases and V by 6 bases; bases with no gene match: 8. The CDR3 consists of 14 residues. The DNA of the CDR3 is TGTGCCAGCAGCCCCCGGACAGGGGACAACGAGCAGTACTTC. It translates to CASSPRTGDNEQYF.

This clonotype showed up many times. V and J are TRBV5-5 and TRBJ2-1, with D hard to call. Germline lookup yields CDR1 SGHKS and CDR2 YYEKEE (reference sequence). Trimming stripped 3 bases from V and 1 base from J, with 11 bases between. The CDR3 runs 15 residues. This CDR3 reads CASSSEGSSYNEQFF. The CDR3 nucleotides are TGTGCCAGCAGCTCGGAAGGCTCTTCCTACAATGAGCAGTTCTTC.

This clonotype was counted many times. The V call is TRBV7-2, the J call TRBJ2-1, with D perhaps TRBD2 (5 bases). V shed 7 bases and J shed 1 base, with 14 bases lying between them. This CDR3 has 15 amino acids. Germline V CDR1 and CDR2: SGHTA, FQGNSA. DNA for the CDR3: TGTGCCAGCACACCGAGCGGCACATCCTACAATGAGCAGTTCTTC. Protein: CASTPSGTSYNEQFF.

This clonotype turned up a few times. J is TRBJ2-5 and V is TRBV6-5; no definite D call. The CDR3 contains 14 residues. V lost 4 bases, J lost 5 bases, and 14 bases lay in between. Germline V gene lookup returns CDR1 MNHEY and CDR2 SVGAGI. The CDR3 DNA is TGTGCCAGCAGTTTAGGACCGCTTTCGGAGACCCAGTACTTC. Residues: CASSLGPLSETQYF.

The chain joins TRBV7-2 to TRBJ2-5, with D uncertain. Trimming cost V 4 bases and J 3 bases, with 9 bases left between them. The germline V gene has CDR1 SGHTA and CDR2 FQGNSA. The CDR3 is 13 residues long. The CDR3 region has the DNA TGTGCCAGCAGCTCCGCGGATAAAGAGACCCAGTACTTC. It translates to CASSSADKETQYF. Supplemented by reference TRBV7-2 and TRBJ2-5, the full variable domain reads GAGVSQSPSNKVTEKGKDVELRCDPISGHTALYWYRQSLGQGLEFLIYFQGNSAPDKSGLPSDRFSAERTGGSVSTLTIQRTQQEDSAVYLCASSSADKETQYFGPGTRLLVL.

A word on this clonotype: This may be a read error: a much more frequent sequence differs by one nucleotide. The chain links TRBV6-2 or TRBV6-3 to TRBJ2-7; D call uncertain. V shed 2 bases and J shed 0 bases, with 5 bases lying between them. From germline, CDR1 is MNHEY and CDR2 SVGEGT. This CDR3 is built from 13 residues. For the CDR3, the DNA is TGTGCCAGCAGTTACGGGATCTCCTACGAGCAGTACTTC. Its protein product is CASSYGISYEQYF.

The V gene is TRBV29-1, the J gene TRBJ2-2; 9 bases fit TRBD1. This CDR3 region has 14 residues. The V segment lost 7 bases and the J segment 3 bases; nucleotides outside the gene matches: 6. The germline gives CDR1 SQVTM, CDR2 ANQGSEA. The CDR3 reads CSGTGGADTGELFF. The CDR3 nucleotides are TGCAGCGGAACAGGGGGCGCGGACACCGGGGAGCTGTTTTTT.

J is TRBJ2-1 and V is TRBV6-2 or TRBV6-3; 13 bases map to TRBD2. This CDR3 comprises 15 residues. CDR1 and CDR2 from the germline V gene are MNHEY and SVGEGT. The ends lost 4 bases at V and 9 bases at J; junction bases unmatched: 6. CDR3: CASSSGLAGRGEQFF. The CDR3 bases are TGTGCCAGCAGTTCGGGACTAGCGGGACGGGGTGAGCAGTTCTTC.

This clonotype was observed a few times. The genes are TRBV12-3 or TRBV12-4 and TRBJ1-3; D unclear. This CDR3 comprises 18 residues. V lost 5 bases and J 0 bases, leaving 20 bases between the germline ends. The CDR3: CASSLTLLRDTSGNTIYF. The CDR3 nucleotides read TGTGCCAGCAGTCTGACCCTACTCCGGGATACCTCTGGAAACACCATATATTTT.

The sample holds a few counts of this clonotype. This rearrangement joins TRBV7-6 to TRBJ2-7, with D perhaps given as TRBD1 or TRBD2 (5 bases each). Germline CDR1 and CDR2: SGHVS and FNYEAQ. CDR3 length: 14 residues. V lost 5 bases to trimming and J lost 3 bases, with 14 bases between them. The CDR3 nucleotides are TGTGCCAGCAGCCCAGGGACGGCCTTCTACGAGCAGTACTTC. It specifies CASSPGTAFYEQYF.

The chain has TRBV12-3 or TRBV12-4 and TRBJ2-4, with 9 bases fitting TRBD1. This CDR3 comprises 13 residues. After removal of 6 bases from V and 5 bases from J, the junction contained 2 bases not matched to a gene. The DNA for the CDR3 is TGTGCCAGCAGGGACAGGGGCGAAAACATTCAGTACTTC. Its translation is CASRDRGENIQYF.

The chain is built from TRBV7-9 and TRBJ1-1, with D tentatively TRBD1 (5 bases). V was clipped by 3 bases and J by 0 bases, with 11 bases between them. The length of the CDR3 is 15 residues. Per germline, CDR1 SEHNR and CDR2 FQNEAQ (reference sequence). CDR3 coding DNA: TGTGCCAGCAGCTTGTTCGAGGGGTTGAACACTGAAGCTTTCTTT. Protein: CASSLFEGLNTEAFF.

This clonotype was seen more than once but under ten times. The chain recombines TRBV28 with TRBJ1-5; the D is unclear. The CDR3 consists of 22 residues. Germline V CDR1 and CDR2: MDHEN, SYDVKM. Trimming removed 6 bases at V and 0 bases at J, with 33 bases between. CDR3 in DNA: TGTGCCAGCAGCTTCCCAAACTCGCCAACAGTGTATGGGTCTTATAGCAATCAGCCCCAGCATTTT. Translation: CASSFPNSPTVYGSYSNQPQHF.